This T cell receptor beta chain appears in the sequencing data of a study of T cells after yellow fever vaccination (dated by TCRdb to between 2018 and 2021). About the study as a whole: The SMART-Seq v4 Ultra Low Input RNA kit was used to prepare libraries from fractions with low cell numbers. Two healthy male donors, one aged 18 to 30 and one aged 30 to 40 years, made up the cohort. Blood samples were taken at several timepoints before and after primary and secondary immunization, and bulk PBMC replicates and cell subsets were isolated. To track T-cell clones before and after primary and booster YFV17D yellow fever vaccination, bulk TCR alpha and beta repertoires were sequenced longitudinally.

The treatment or condition label corresponds to: live attenuated yellow fever vaccine strain. At every blood-draw timepoint, two biological replicates of bulk PBMCs were collected. PBMCs were isolated from peripheral blood using a standard Ficoll-Paque protocol. RNA was extracted with TriZol from bulk PBMCs, CD4 and CD8 fractions, and dextramer-positive and dextramer-negative fractions. This clonotype has just a few counts. The clone's antigen remains unknown. Qualities for individual bases were not recorded, and no much larger clone is one base off. The investigation overall reported the following: Because the study included only a couple of donors, the extent to which the findings can be generalized is limited. Compared with the primary T-cell response, the secondary T-cell response was faster but weaker, reaching its peak on day 5 rather than on day 15. A small fraction of clonotypes showed up in both the CD4 and CD8 compartments, probably as a result of convergent recombination. Computational filtering was needed because FACS-sorted repertoires could contain abundant contaminating clonotypes from the bulk population. After the booster, most of the clones that had expanded following primary vaccination were detected again (around 95% of CD4 and around 90% of CD8), which suggests that memory was broadly maintained.

TCR cDNA was made using 5'RACE template switching, a step that added a universal primer site and unique molecular identifiers. cDNA synthesis was primed from both the TCR alpha and TCR beta constant segments. Library amplification used two PCR steps, and the second PCR step added sample barcodes and sequencing adapters. Sequencing of libraries was done on Illumina HiSeq 2500 (2x100 bp) or NovaSeq (2x150 bp). Turning to the authors' computational methods: MIGEC was used to demultiplex reads and collapse the reads into UMI consensus sequences, and MiXCR was used for V(D)J alignment. Using edgeR on replicate PBMC samples, clonotypes were called vaccine-responding if FDR was below 0.01 and the log2 fold change was above 5 up to day 15. Each bulk clonotype was labeled CD4 or CD8 based on which sequenced repertoire, CD4 or CD8, contained the clonotype at higher abundance. In-frame beta chains were kept once TCRdb had trimmed the public reads at Q25 with fastp and called clones with MiXCR. Rows merge per CDR3 protein into single entries with the most common DNA and genes. What appears here as the V and J calls and clone size reflects TCRdb's work, not the paper's. The sample yields 300,000 to 450,000 distinct CDR3 sequences; approximately 6% were counted once. The top ten hold roughly 15% of the sample.

The cysteine opens and the phenylalanine closes a CDR3 of 18 amino acids. Of all the DNA, just the CDR3 is kept, 54 bases in frame from base 1. Relative to germline, V is 0 bases shorter and J is 1 base shorter, with 16 bases between their ends. CDR1 MNHEY and CDR2 SVGEGT are derived from the germline V gene. The rearrangement combines TRBV6-2 or TRBV6-3 with TRBJ2-1, with the identity of the D gene unclear. This receptor was identified in a man younger than 45 who received the YFV17D yellow fever vaccine. The specimen was PBMCs, collected 5 days after the yellow fever booster vaccination. The nucleotide sequence is TGTGCCAGCAGTTACTCCGTTGCGGTGCCTTTATCCTACAATGAGCAGTTCTTC. This encodes CASSYSVAVPLSYNEQFF.